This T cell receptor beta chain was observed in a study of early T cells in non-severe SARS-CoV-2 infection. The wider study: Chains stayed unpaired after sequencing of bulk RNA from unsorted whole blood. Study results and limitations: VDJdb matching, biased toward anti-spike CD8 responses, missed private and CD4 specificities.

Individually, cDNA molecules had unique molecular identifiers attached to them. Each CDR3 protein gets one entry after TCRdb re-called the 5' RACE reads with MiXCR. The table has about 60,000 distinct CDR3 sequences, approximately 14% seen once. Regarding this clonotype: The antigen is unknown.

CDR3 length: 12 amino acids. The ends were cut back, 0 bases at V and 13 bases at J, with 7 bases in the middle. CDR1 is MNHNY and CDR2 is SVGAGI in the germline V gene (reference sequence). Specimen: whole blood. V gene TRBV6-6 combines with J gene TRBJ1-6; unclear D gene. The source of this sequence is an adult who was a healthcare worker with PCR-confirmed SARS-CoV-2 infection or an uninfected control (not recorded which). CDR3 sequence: CASSYSSEPLHF. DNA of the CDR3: TGTGCCAGCAGTTACTCATCCGAGCCCCTCCACTTT.